The subject of this entry is one TCR beta chain. What it recognizes is unknown. Germline CDR1 and CDR2: KGHSH and LQKENI. Trimming took off 2 bases at V and 1 base at J, with 11 bases between the two ends. The CDR3 has 15 amino acids. The data were taken from a study of Ad26.COV2.S vaccination and SARS-CoV-2 variants. Across the study: Sample donor was a member of the COV1001 Ad26.COV2.S trial arm.

Whole-study results and caveats: Marked by substantial breadth, spike-specific CD8+ and CD4+ T cell responses were reportedly seen after vaccination.

Indicated treatment: 15 to 20 received Ad26.COV2.S at low or high dose, single or two shots; roughly five received placebo; per-sample allocation not given. It was on day 63 after the first vaccine or placebo injection that samples were taken. TCRdb's copy holds only in-frame clones and misses some; the assay was immunoSEQ multiplex PCR. The table shows some 240,000 clones, with around 85% occurring only once. The input for sequencing was peripheral blood, taken in a trial of Ad26.COV2.S vaccine versus placebo. The receptor's source is a person between 18 and 65 years old who received the Ad26.COV2.S COVID-19 vaccine or a placebo. The chain combines TRBV18 with TRBJ2-5, with D uncertain. CDR3 nucleotides: TGTGCCAGCTCACCAGTCCGATCCCTCCAAGAGACCCAGTACTTC. Protein: CASSPVRSLQETQYF.